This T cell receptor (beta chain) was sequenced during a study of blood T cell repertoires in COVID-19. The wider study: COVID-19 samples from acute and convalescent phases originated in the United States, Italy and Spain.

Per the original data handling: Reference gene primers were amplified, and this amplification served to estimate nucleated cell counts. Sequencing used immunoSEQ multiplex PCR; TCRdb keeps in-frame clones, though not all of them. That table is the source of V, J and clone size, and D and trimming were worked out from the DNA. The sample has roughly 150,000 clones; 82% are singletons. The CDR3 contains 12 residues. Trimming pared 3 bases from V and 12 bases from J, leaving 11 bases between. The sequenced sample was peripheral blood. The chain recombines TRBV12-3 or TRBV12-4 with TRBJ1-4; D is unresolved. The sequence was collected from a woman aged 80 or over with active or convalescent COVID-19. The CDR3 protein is CASSFGPMELFF. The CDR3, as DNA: TGTGCCAGCAGTTTTGGCCCGATGGAACTGTTTTTT.